The clone carrying this TCR beta chain came up once. Its antigen is unknown. Germline is not matched at one junction end, which may reflect a read error. Germline-derived CDR1 and CDR2 are MNHEY and SMNVEV (reference sequence). CDR3 size: 20 residues. This specimen comes from a study of blood T cells in healthy people across ages. Through a sample-barcoded 5' primer and a J-beta primer mix, a second PCR was run for roughly 6 to 11 cycles. TCRdb fed the 5' RACE reads into MiXCR, producing one record per CDR3 protein. The sample records around 800,000 distinct CDR3 sequences, roughly 46% being singletons. Findings and limits, study-wide: There were more naive CD4+ cells and higher diversity in long-lived donors than in aged donors. Naive T cell percentage and TCR beta diversity correlated strongly.

The sequence derives from a man aged 80 or over in good health. Sequencing was performed on blood. The rearrangement links TRBV27 to TRBJ2-3; 14 bases match TRBD2. Written as DNA, the CDR3 is TGTGCCGGCAGTATTTCAACTGGGACTAGCGGGAGTTACAGCACAGATACGCAGTATTTT. Translating it yields CAGSISTGTSGSYSTDTQYF.